This TCR beta chain was identified during a study of T cells in Graves' hyperthyroidism and ophthalmopathy. V shed 5 bases, J shed 3 bases, and the junction held 10 bases outside the gene matches. The CDR3 has 17 amino acids. Germline V gives CDR1 SGHTA, CDR2 FQGNSA. Regarding the study as a whole: Researchers report that a 13 V-J model separated ophthalmopathy from stable hyperthyroidism. Progression to ophthalmopathy was predicted a median of 6.5 months early.

As regards this clonotype: Its antigen is still unknown.

The CDR3 regions of TCR beta were amplified from RNA transcripts. The TCR CDR3 first-round RT-PCR relied on the HTBI primer set. TCRdb processed the multiplex PCR reads anew with MiXCR; each CDR3 protein has one entry. The sample shows approximately 220,000 distinct CDR3 sequences, around 16% of them seen only once. Stable Graves' hyperthyroidism denoted no ophthalmopathy progression over 18 months. The genes are TRBV7-2 and TRBJ2-3; 11 bases agree with TRBD1. The sample comprised blood. This receptor was obtained from a man aged 35 to 55 with Graves' hyperthyroidism. The CDR3 reads CASSRTTGQGATDTQYF. CDR3 sequence (DNA): TGTGCCAGCAGCCGTACTACTGGACAGGGGGCAACAGATACGCAGTATTTT.